This TCR beta chain was captured in a study of cytomegalovirus exposure and HLA in healthy donors. Broader study findings: Sequencing had likely introduced a cluster of highly shared sequence variants as an artifact.

Researchers ran the PCR with 60 Vbeta and 13 Jbeta primers. TCRdb keeps only in-frame clones here, not all; method: immunoSEQ multiplex PCR. This table lists tens of thousands of clones. With respect to this clone: Its cognate antigen is unknown.

There are 13 residues in the CDR3. V lost 1 base and J lost 7, with 7 bases in between. The germline CDR1 and CDR2 sequences are SGHDN and FVKESK. The TCR comes from a middle-aged woman in good health and CMV-seropositive. The sequencing input was PBMCs. The chain employs TRBV14 and TRBJ2-2, with D perhaps matching TRBD1 (6 bases). CDR3 bases: TGTGCCAGCAGCCAAGTCAGGGGCGGGGAGCTGTTTTTT. It yields the protein CASSQVRGGELFF.